This record covers a single T cell receptor (beta chain). This record belongs to a study of blood T cell repertoires in COVID-19. Some clones are missing from TCRdb's copy, which holds only in-frame ones; the method was immunoSEQ multiplex PCR. The sample consists of approximately 230,000 clones, roughly 82% of them appearing once. In germline, CDR1 is MNHEY, CDR2 SVGAGI. The CDR3 extends over 13 amino acids. The V segment lost 5 bases and the J segment 8 bases; nucleotides outside the gene matches: 2. V gene TRBV6-5 combines with J gene TRBJ2-2, with 10 bases matching TRBD1. Source material: peripheral blood. The sequence derives from a woman of 80 years or more with active or convalescent COVID-19. The CDR3, as DNA: TGTGCCAGCAGTAGACAGGGGGCAGGGGAGCTGTTTTTT. This sequence encodes CASSRQGAGELFF.